This T cell receptor (beta chain) comes out of a study of blood T cell repertoires in COVID-19. The overall study: The origin of the acute and convalescent COVID-19 samples was the United States, Italy and Spain. PBMCs, B-cell-depleted T cells, or T cells provided the cDNA or gDNA that made up the material.

This CDR3 comprises 15 residues. CDR1 LNHDA and CDR2 SQIVND come from the germline V gene (reference sequence). The V end lost 10 bases, the J end lost 5 bases, and 22 bases lay between the germline ends. Original data processing: Estimated nucleated cell counts came from reference gene primer amplification. TCRdb's copy holds only in-frame clones and misses some; the assay was immunoSEQ multiplex PCR. For V, J and clone size, that table is used; D and trimming come from the DNA. The sample shows about 90,000 clones, 80% of them seen only once. The J gene is TRBJ2-3, the V gene TRBV19; possible D gene TRBD1, 5 bases. Sequencing was done on a sample of peripheral blood. The receptor's source is a woman in her 70s with acute or convalescent COVID-19. The CDR3 loop reads CATSQGGGPRDTQYF. The CDR3 nucleotides read TGTGCCACCTCGCAGGGTGGCGGACCCCGAGATACGCAGTATTTT.